These T cell receptor beta chains were read from a single sample in a study of blood T cell repertoires in COVID-19. Here immunoSEQ multiplex PCR was the method, and the copy in TCRdb shows in-frame clones only, minus some. The sample lists more than 25,000 clones, roughly 90% occurring once. Sequences were obtained from peripheral blood. The receptors shown here come from a man aged 60-69 years with active COVID-19. The CDR3 runs from the conserved cysteine through the conserved F or W. Each record gives: J gene, V gene, D gene, clone size, CDR3 DNA, CDR3 protein. A D gene is named only where the DNA matches it firmly. Size is omitted from some rows. Given values are once, few, many or a class for expanded clones.

TRBJ2-1,TRBV18,TRBD1,-,TGTGCCAGCTCACCAATCCCGATCCGGACAGGGGGCTACAATGAGCAGTTCTTC,CASSPIPIRTGGYNEQFF
TRBJ2-1,TRBV6-4,-,-,TGTGCCAGCAGTGAAACATACTCCTACAATGAGCAGTTCTTC,CASSETYSYNEQFF
TRBJ2-7,TRBV5-6,-,-,TGTGCCAGCAGCTTGGCCACTGGACATGTTTCCTACGAGCAGTACTTC,CASSLATGHVSYEQYF
TRBJ1-1,TRBV6-5,TRBD1,large,TGTGCCAGCAGCCGTGGACAGGGTGAAGCTTTCTTT,CASSRGQGEAFF
TRBJ2-5,TRBV3-1/TRBV3-2,-,-,TGTGCCAGCAGCCAGAACCCGGGACTGGGGAAAGAGACCCAGTACTTC,CASSQNPGLGKETQYF
TRBJ1-5,TRBV3-1/TRBV3-2,-,-,TGTGCCAGCAGCCAAGATCAATTCCAGCCCCAGCATTTT,CASSQDQFQPQHF
TRBJ2-7,TRBV5-1,-,-,TGCGCCAGCAGCTTGGCCGGTTTACAGCAGTACTTC,CASSLAGLQQYF
TRBJ1-1,TRBV7-9,TRBD1,-,TGTGCCAGCGGACAGGGTATGCGCACTGAAGCTTTCTTT,CASGQGMRTEAFF
TRBJ1-5,TRBV12-5,TRBD1,-,TGTGCTAGTGGTTTGGCAGGGGGCGCGGGTTATAGCAATCAGCCCCAGCATTTT,CASGLAGGAGYSNQPQHF
TRBJ1-5,TRBV27,-,few,TGTGCCAGCAGTTTGTCCAGGGGCAATCAGCCCCAGCATTTT,CASSLSRGNQPQHF
TRBJ1-4,TRBV7-2,-,-,TGTGCCAGCGGCAGGGCGACTAATGAAAAACTGTTTTTT,CASGRATNEKLFF
TRBJ2-7,TRBV7-6,-,-,TGTGCCAGCAGCGAAAGTGGCAGCTACGAGCAGTACTTC,CASSESGSYEQYF
TRBJ1-4,TRBV28,-,-,TGTGCCAGCAGCTCACTCGGGGCAACTAATGAAAAACTGTTTTTT,CASSSLGATNEKLFF
TRBJ1-4,TRBV9,-,-,TGTGCCAGCAGCGTAGGGGGGCGGAGTGAAAAACTGTTTTTT,CASSVGGRSEKLFF
TRBJ1-4,TRBV28,TRBD1,-,TGTGCCAGCGGGGAAAGGGGGCCGGGTGAAAAACTGTTTTTT,CASGERGPGEKLFF
TRBJ2-7,TRBV9,TRBD1,-,TGTGCCAGCAGCCCCCGGGACAGGGACGGGACCTACGAGCAGTACTTC,CASSPRDRDGTYEQYF
TRBJ1-2,TRBV5-1,-,-,TGCGCCAGCAGCTTGGATCGTAACTATGGCTACACCTTC,CASSLDRNYGYTF
TRBJ2-6,TRBV19,-,-,TGTGCCAGTAGTATAGACTGGACAGCTTTGACTTTC,CASSIDWTALTF
TRBJ1-4,TRBV2,-,-,TGTGCCAGCAGTGAGGGATGGACAGAAAATGAAAAACTGTTTTTT,CASSEGWTENEKLFF
TRBJ2-5,TRBV9,TRBD1,-,TGTGCCAGCAGCGTAGGGACAGGGACCGGGGAGACCCAGTACTTC,CASSVGTGTGETQYF
TRBJ1-1,TRBV7-2,-,-,TGTGCCAGCAGCTTTAAAACAGGACGGCTGAACACTGAAGCTTTCTTT,CASSFKTGRLNTEAFF
TRBJ2-7,TRBV23-1,-,-,TGCGCCAGCAGTCAATCAAAACAGCTGACCTACGAGCAGTACTTC,CASSQSKQLTYEQYF
TRBJ2-5,TRBV5-1,TRBD2,-,TGCGCCAGCAGCCCGGGGGGGCAAGAGACCCAGTACTTC,CASSPGGQETQYF
TRBJ1-4,TRBV12-3/TRBV12-4,-,-,TGTGCCAGCAGCCGCTCGGAGGCTAAAAAACTGTTTTTT,CASSRSEAKKLFF
TRBJ2-7,TRBV6-5,-,few,TGTGCCAGCAGTTACGGTCGAGGTACCTACGAGCAGTACTTC,CASSYGRGTYEQYF
TRBJ2-3,TRBV5-1,TRBD1,-,TGCGCCAGCAGCTTCGGAGTTCCGGACAGGGGCACAGATACGCAGTATTTT,CASSFGVPDRGTDTQYF
TRBJ1-1,TRBV3-1/TRBV3-2,-,-,TGTGCCAGCAGCCAAGATCTAGGTAGGTTGAACACTGAAGCTTTCTTT,CASSQDLGRLNTEAFF
TRBJ2-1,TRBV19,-,-,TGTGCCACCCAGGTGGTAGTAAGTATTGGTGAGCAGTTCTTC,CATQVVVSIGEQFF
TRBJ2-7,TRBV3-1/TRBV3-2,TRBD2,-,TGTGCCAGCAGGCGCGGGGGGCAGCCCACCTACGAGCAGTACTTC,CASRRGGQPTYEQYF
TRBJ1-4,TRBV28,TRBD1,-,TGTGCCAGCAGTTCTGGACAGGACGCAACTAATGAAAAACTGTTTTTT,CASSSGQDATNEKLFF
TRBJ1-5,TRBV2,-,few,TGTGCCAGCAGTGAAGGCGGATCTCAGCCCCAGCATTTT,CASSEGGSQPQHF
TRBJ1-6,TRBV5-1,-,-,TGCGCCAGCACTCGAGGCGATAATTCACCCCTCCACTTT,CASTRGDNSPLHF
TRBJ2-7,TRBV6-6,-,-,TGTGCCAGCAACGCCCCGGACAGACTTACCTACGAGCAGTACTTC,CASNAPDRLTYEQYF
TRBJ1-3,TRBV21-1,-,-,TGTGCCAGCAGCAAGGACAGGGCAACCTTTTTTCTCCTATATTTT,CASSKDRATFFLLYF
TRBJ1-5,TRBV7-9,-,-,TGTGCCAGCAGCTTAAGCGGAATGGGTCAGCCCCAGCATTTT,CASSLSGMGQPQHF
TRBJ2-1,TRBV19,TRBD1,-,TGTGCCAGTAGTATGGTGGGACAGGGAGCCTACAATGAGCAGTTCTTC,CASSMVGQGAYNEQFF
TRBJ1-5,TRBV7-9,-,once,TGTGCCAGCAGCTTACAACAGCCCCAGCATTTT,CASSLQQPQHF
TRBJ1-1,TRBV19,-,-,TGTGCCAGTAGTATCCAGGGAGGGAACACTGAAGCTTTCTTT,CASSIQGGNTEAFF
TRBJ1-4,TRBV18,-,-,TGTGCCAGCTCACCACCCGAAGGAGGGAATATTGAAAAACTGTTTTTT,CASSPPEGGNIEKLFF
TRBJ1-2,TRBV7-9,TRBD1,-,TGTGCCAGCAGCTCACGGGGACAGAGAAACTATGGCTACACCTTC,CASSSRGQRNYGYTF
TRBJ1-5,TRBV5-8,TRBD1,large,TGTGCCAGCAGCTTCCCAGGGGGCTGGAGCAATCAGCCCCAGCATTTT,CASSFPGGWSNQPQHF
TRBJ2-1,TRBV7-9,TRBD1,-,TGTGCCAGCAGCCAACAGGGGACAGTGGGTGAGCAGTTCTTC,CASSQQGTVGEQFF
TRBJ2-3,TRBV10-1,TRBD1,-,TGCGCCAGCAGTGAAAGACAGGGGATCTCAGATACGCAGTATTTT,CASSERQGISDTQYF
TRBJ1-1,TRBV25-1,-,once,TGTGCCAGCAGTGATCGTTACACTGAAGCTTTCTTT,CASSDRYTEAFF
TRBJ2-3,TRBV5-1,-,-,TGCGCCAGCAGCTTGGCGGCTCGACGATTCGGGAATACGCAGTATTTT,CASSLAARRFGNTQYF
TRBJ2-3,TRBV5-1,-,-,TGCGCCAGCAGCGCAACTGGGGCATTTGCGGCTCCTGGGACAGATACGCAGTATTTT,CASSATGAFAAPGTDTQYF
TRBJ1-6,TRBV19,-,-,TGTGCCAGTACCTACCAGCGCGGGGATTGGCACTCACCCCTCCACTTT,CASTYQRGDWHSPLHF
TRBJ2-5,TRBV9,TRBD2,-,TGTGCCAGCAGCCTCGGGGGGGCCACGGAGACCCAGTACTTC,CASSLGGATETQYF
TRBJ1-3,TRBV5-6,TRBD1,-,TGTGCCAGCAGTAGACCGGGACAGGGCACCACCTGGGAAGGAAACACCATATATTTT,CASSRPGQGTTWEGNTIYF
TRBJ2-2,TRBV18,-,few,TGTGCCAGCTCACCACGGTCCCAGGGTCCCACCGGGGAGCTGTTTTTT,CASSPRSQGPTGELFF
TRBJ1-5,TRBV27,-,-,TGTGCCAGCAGTTTCGGGGGAAGGTTCGATCAGCCCCAGCATTTT,CASSFGGRFDQPQHF